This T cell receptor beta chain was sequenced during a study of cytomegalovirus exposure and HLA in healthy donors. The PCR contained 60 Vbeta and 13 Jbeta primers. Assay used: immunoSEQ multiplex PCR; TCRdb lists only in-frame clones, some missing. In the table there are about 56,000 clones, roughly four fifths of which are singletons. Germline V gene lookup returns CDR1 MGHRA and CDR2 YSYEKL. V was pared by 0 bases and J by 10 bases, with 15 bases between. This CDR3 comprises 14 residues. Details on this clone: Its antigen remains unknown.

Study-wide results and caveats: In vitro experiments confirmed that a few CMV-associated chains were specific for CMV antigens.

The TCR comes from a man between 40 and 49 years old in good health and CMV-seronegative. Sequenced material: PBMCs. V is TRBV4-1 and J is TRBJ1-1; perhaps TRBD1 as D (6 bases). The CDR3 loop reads CASSQEGTKRRAFF. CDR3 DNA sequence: TGCGCCAGCAGCCAAGAAGGGACAAAGCGGCGAGCTTTCTTT.